This T cell receptor beta chain was profiled in a study of PD-1 blockade in classical Hodgkin lymphoma. The study's findings and limits: Newly diagnosed patients were said to have less baseline TCR diversity than healthy donors did. Patients who began taking nivolumab under 1 year after ASCT were left out.

The V end was cut by 0 bases, the J end by 0 bases, with 9 bases between. Germline lookup yields CDR1 SNHLY and CDR2 FYNNEI. This CDR3 has 15 amino acids. Concerning this clone: As yet, its antigen is unknown.

Some clones are missing from TCRdb's copy, which holds only in-frame ones; the method was immunoSEQ multiplex PCR. This table has some 20,000 clones, 80% to 90% appearing once. Exposure to brentuximab vedotin varied, and each patient had relapsed following autologous stem cell transplantation. Sequences were derived from peripheral blood mononuclear cells (PBMCs), sampled before the second cycle of nivolumab. This sequence joins TRBV2 and TRBJ2-7; no clear D gene. This sequence was found in a human donor with classical Hodgkin lymphoma. CDR3 in amino acids: CASSEAPGPSYEQYF. CDR3 bases: TGTGCCAGCAGTGAAGCGCCAGGTCCCTCCTACGAGCAGTACTTC. Based on the CDR3 plus reference TRBV2 and TRBJ2-7, the full variable domain is EPEVTQTPSHQVTQMGQEVILRCVPISNHLYFYWYRQILGQKVEFLVSFYNNEISEKSEIFDDQFSVERPDGSNFTLKIRSTKLEDSAMYFCASSEAPGPSYEQYFGPGTRLTVT.